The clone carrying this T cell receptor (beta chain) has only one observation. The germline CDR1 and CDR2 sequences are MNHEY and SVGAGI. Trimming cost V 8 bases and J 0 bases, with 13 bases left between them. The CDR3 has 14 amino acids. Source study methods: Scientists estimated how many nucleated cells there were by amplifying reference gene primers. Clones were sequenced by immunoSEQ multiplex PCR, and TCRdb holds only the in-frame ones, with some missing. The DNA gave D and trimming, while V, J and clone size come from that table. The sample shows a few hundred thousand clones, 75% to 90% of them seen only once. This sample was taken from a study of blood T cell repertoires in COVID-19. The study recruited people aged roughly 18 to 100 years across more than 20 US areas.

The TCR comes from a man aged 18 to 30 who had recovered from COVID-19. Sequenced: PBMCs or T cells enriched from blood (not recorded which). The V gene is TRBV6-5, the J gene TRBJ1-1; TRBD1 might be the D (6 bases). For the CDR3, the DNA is TGTGCCAGCGGAGGACAGTACATGAACACTGAAGCTTTCTTT. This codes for CASGGQYMNTEAFF.